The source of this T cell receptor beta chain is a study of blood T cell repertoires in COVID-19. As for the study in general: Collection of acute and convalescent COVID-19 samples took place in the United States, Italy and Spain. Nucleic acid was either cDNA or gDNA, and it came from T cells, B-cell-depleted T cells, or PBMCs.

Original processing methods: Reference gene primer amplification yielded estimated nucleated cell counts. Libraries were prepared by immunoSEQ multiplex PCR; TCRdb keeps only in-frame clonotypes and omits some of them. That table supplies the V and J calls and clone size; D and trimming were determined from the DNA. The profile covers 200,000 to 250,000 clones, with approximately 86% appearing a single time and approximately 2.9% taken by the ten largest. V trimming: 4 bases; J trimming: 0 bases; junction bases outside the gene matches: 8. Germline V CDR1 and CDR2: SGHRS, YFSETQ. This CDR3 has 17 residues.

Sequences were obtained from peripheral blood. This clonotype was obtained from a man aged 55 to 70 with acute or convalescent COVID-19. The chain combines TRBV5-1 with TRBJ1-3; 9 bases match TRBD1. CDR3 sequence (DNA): TGCGCCAGCAGCGGCGGGGACAGGGCCTTCTCTGGAAACACCATATATTTT. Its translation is CASSGGDRAFSGNTIYF.